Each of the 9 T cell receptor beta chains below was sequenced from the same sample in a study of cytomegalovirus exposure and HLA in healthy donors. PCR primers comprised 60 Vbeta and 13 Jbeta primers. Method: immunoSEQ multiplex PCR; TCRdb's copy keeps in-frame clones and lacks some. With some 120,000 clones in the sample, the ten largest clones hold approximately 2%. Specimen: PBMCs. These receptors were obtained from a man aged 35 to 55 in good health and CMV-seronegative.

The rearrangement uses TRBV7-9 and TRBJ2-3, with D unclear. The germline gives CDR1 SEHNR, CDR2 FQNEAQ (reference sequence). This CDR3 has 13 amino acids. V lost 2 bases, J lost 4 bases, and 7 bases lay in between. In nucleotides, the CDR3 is TGTGCCAGCAGCTTATACTCGGCAGATACGCAGTATTTT. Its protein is CASSLYSADTQYF. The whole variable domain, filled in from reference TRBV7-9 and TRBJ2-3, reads DTGVSQNPRHKITKRGQNVTFRCDPISEHNRLYWYRQTLGQGPEFLTYFQNEAQLEKSRLLSDRFSAERPKGSFSTLEIQRTEQGDSAMYLCASSLYSADTQYFGPGTRLTVL.

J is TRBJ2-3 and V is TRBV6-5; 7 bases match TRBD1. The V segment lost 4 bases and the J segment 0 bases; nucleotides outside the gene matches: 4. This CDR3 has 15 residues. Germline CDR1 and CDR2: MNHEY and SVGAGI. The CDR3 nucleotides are TGTGCCAGCAGTTTTGGGACAGTAAGCACAGATACGCAGTATTTT. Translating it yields CASSFGTVSTDTQYF.

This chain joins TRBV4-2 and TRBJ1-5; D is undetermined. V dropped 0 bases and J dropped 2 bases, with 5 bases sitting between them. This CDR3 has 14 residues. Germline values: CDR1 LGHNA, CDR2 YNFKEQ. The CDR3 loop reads CASSQDLGNQPQHF. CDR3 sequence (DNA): TGTGCCAGCAGCCAAGACTTAGGCAATCAGCCCCAGCATTTT.

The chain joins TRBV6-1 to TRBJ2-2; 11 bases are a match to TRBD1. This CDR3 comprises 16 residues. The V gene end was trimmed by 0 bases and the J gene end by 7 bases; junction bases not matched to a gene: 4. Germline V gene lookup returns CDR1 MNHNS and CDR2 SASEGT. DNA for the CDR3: TGTGCCAGCAGTGAAGCCAGGACAGGGGGCTTCGGGGAGCTGTTTTTT. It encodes CASSEARTGGFGELFF.

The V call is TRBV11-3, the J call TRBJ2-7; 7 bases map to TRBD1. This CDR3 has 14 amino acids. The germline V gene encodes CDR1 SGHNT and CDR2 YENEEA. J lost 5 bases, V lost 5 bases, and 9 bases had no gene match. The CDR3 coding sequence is TGTGCCAGCAGCCGACGACAGGGTGGGAACGAGCAGTACTTC. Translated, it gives CASSRRQGGNEQYF. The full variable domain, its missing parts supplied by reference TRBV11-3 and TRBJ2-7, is EAGVVQSPRYKIIEKKQPVAFWCNPISGHNTLYWYLQNLGQGPELLIRYENEEAVDDSQLPKDRFSAERLKGVDSTLKIQPAELGDSAVYLCASSRRQGGNEQYFGPGTRLTVT.

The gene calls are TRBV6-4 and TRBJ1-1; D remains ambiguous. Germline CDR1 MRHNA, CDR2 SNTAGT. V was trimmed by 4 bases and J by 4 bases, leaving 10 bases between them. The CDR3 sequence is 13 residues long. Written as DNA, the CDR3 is TGTGCCAGCAGTGCTGAGGTTGGCACTGAAGCTTTCTTT. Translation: CASSAEVGTEAFF.

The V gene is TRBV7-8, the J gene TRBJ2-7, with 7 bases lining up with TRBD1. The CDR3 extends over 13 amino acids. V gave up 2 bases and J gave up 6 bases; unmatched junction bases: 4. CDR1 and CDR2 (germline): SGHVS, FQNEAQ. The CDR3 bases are TGTGCCAGCAGCTTACGGGGACAGCGCGAGCAGTACTTC. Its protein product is CASSLRGQREQYF.

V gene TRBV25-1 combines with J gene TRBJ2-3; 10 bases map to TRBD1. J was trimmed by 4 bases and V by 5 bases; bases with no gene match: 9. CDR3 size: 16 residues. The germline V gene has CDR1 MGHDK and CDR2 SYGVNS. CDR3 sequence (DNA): TGTGCCAGCAGTACCCCCGGGACAGGGGTATCAGATACGCAGTATTTT. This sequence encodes CASSTPGTGVSDTQYF.

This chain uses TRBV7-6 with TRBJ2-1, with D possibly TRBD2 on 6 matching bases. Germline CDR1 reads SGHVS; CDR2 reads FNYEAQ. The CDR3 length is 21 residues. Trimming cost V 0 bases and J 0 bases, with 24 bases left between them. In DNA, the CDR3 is TGTGCCAGCAGCTTAGCGCCCCCGGGAGCCGTCTATTCAAGCTCCTACAATGAGCAGTTCTTC. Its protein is CASSLAPPGAVYSSSYNEQFF. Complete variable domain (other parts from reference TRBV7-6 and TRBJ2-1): GAGVSQSPRYKVTKRGQDVALRCDPISGHVSLYWYRQALGQGPEFLTYFNYEAQQDKSGLPNDRFSAERPEGSISTLTIQRTEQRDSAMYRCASSLAPPGAVYSSSYNEQFFGPGTRLTVL.